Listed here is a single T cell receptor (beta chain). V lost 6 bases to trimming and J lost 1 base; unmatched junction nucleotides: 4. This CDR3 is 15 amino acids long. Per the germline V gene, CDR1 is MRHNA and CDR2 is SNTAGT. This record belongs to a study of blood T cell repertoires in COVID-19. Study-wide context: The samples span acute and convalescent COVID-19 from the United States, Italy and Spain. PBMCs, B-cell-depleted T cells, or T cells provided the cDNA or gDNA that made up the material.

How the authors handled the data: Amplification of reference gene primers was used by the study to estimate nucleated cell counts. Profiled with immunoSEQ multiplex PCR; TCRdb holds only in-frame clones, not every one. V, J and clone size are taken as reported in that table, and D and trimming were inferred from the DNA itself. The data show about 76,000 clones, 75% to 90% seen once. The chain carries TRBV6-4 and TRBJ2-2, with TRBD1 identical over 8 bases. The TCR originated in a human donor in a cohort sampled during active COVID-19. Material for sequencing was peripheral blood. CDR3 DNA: TGTGCCAGCAGCGTCGGACAGGGGAACACCGGGGAGCTGTTTTTT. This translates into CASSVGQGNTGELFF.